Each of the 5 T cell receptor beta chains below was sequenced from the same sample in a study of blood T cells in healthy people across ages. Primers used in a second PCR of roughly 6 to 11 cycles were a sample-barcoded 5' primer and a J-beta primer mix. TCRdb fed the 5' RACE reads into MiXCR, producing one record per CDR3 protein. The table records around 780,000 distinct CDR3 sequences, roughly three fifths of them present only once. Sequenced: blood. These receptors were collected from a man aged 35-49 years in good health.

The chain is built from TRBV4-3 and TRBJ2-3; 9 nucleotides match TRBD2. The V segment lost 2 bases and the J segment 1 base; nucleotides outside the gene matches: 1. Per germline, CDR1 LGHNA and CDR2 YSLEER. This CDR3 is built from 15 residues. This CDR3 reads CASSQQRGGTDTQYF. DNA for the CDR3: TGCGCCAGCAGCCAACAGCGGGGGGGCACAGATACGCAGTATTTT.

This chain links TRBV5-1 with TRBJ2-3, with D uncertain. Germline V lookup: CDR1 SGHRS, CDR2 YFSETQ. The CDR3 runs to 14 residues. The V gene lost 2 bases and the J gene lost 5 bases, with 12 bases spanning the gap. The CDR3 region has the DNA TGCGCCAGCAGCTTCCAACGCGTGGGAGATACGCAGTATTTT. As protein: CASSFQRVGDTQYF.

This rearrangement joins TRBV7-8 to TRBJ2-4, with D possibly being TRBD1 (6 bases). V gave up 5 bases and J gave up 0 bases, with 14 bases separating them. The CDR3 has 16 residues. CDR1 and CDR2 (germline): SGHVS, FQNEAQ. This CDR3 reads CASSPQGTLAKNIQYF. For the CDR3, the DNA is TGTGCCAGCAGCCCACAGGGAACCCTAGCCAAAAACATTCAGTACTTC.

The V gene is TRBV10-3, the J gene TRBJ2-1, with D tentatively TRBD1 (6 bases). With the DNA end fitting TRBJ2-7 better, the J assignment may be wrong. The CDR3 is made up of 16 amino acids. The germline V gene encodes CDR1 ENHRY and CDR2 SYGVKD. The CDR3 reads CAISDMGAGPYNEQYF. As DNA, the CDR3 is TGTGCCATCAGTGATATGGGGGCAGGTCCCTACAATGAGCAGTACTTC.

A word on this clonotype: A junction boundary mismatches the germline segment, possibly from a read error. The V gene is TRBV6-2 or TRBV6-3, the J gene TRBJ2-1; unclear D gene. The CDR3 is 11 residues long. Germline V gene sequence: CDR1 MNHEY, CDR2 SVGEGT. In nucleotides, the CDR3 is TGTGCCGGCAGTTATAGCAATGAGCAGTTCTTC. Translated, it gives CAGSYSNEQFF.